The next 27 T cell receptor beta chains were all read from a single sample in a study of siplizumab effects on memory and regulatory T cells. Assay used: immunoSEQ multiplex PCR; TCRdb lists only in-frame clones, some missing. This sample carries some 87,000 clones, 70% to 90% of them seen once, and the ten largest clones take 15%. The sequencing input was CD4+ T cells sorted from blood. The source of these receptors is a human donor in good health.

This clone was recorded only once. The chain couples TRBV5-1 to TRBJ1-5, with D unclear. This CDR3 has 15 amino acids. The ends were cut back, 0 bases at V and 0 bases at J, with 7 bases in the middle. Germline loops: CDR1 SGHRS, CDR2 YFSETQ. CDR3 sequence (DNA): TGCGCCAGCAGCTTGGGACACGGTAGCAATCAGCCCCAGCATTTT. Translation gives CASSLGHGSNQPQHF.

The genes are TRBV19 and TRBJ1-2; perhaps TRBD1 as D (5 bases). Germline V gene data show CDR1 as LNHDA and CDR2 as SQIVND (reference sequence). The ends were cut back, 6 bases at V and 2 bases at J, with 10 bases in the middle. CDR3 size: 13 residues. The CDR3 loop is CASSKTENYGYTF. In nucleotides, the CDR3 is TGTGCCAGTAGCAAGACAGAGAACTATGGCTACACCTTC.

This clone was seen only once. V and J are TRBV6-1 and TRBJ2-7; 11 positions agree with TRBD1. Germline lookup yields CDR1 MNHNS and CDR2 SASEGT. The V segment lost 2 bases and the J segment 1 base; nucleotides outside the gene matches: 4. The CDR3 totals 16 residues. CDR3 sequence (DNA): TGTGCCAGCAGTGAATCCAGGGACAGGGGGTCCTACGAGCAGTACTTC. This encodes CASSESRDRGSYEQYF.

The chain carries TRBV27 and TRBJ2-1, with 8 positions matching TRBD1. The CDR3 contains 15 residues. Germline loops: CDR1 MNHEY, CDR2 SMNVEV (reference sequence). Germline trimming cut 5 bases from V and 8 bases from J; bases unmatched to any gene: 11. The CDR3 region is CASSLGQGSRYEQFF. DNA for the CDR3: TGTGCCAGCAGTCTTGGACAGGGAAGTCGGTATGAGCAGTTCTTC.

This rearrangement joins TRBV10-3 to TRBJ2-3; D is uncertain. Germline V lookup: CDR1 ENHRY, CDR2 SYGVKD. The CDR3 is 15 amino acids. Between the trimmed V and J ends, which lost 9 bases and 0 bases, there was a span of 16 bases. CDR3: CAIRYGGESTDTQYF. The CDR3 DNA sequence: TGTGCCATAAGATACGGTGGGGAAAGCACAGATACGCAGTATTTT.

This clone was picked up one time. The chain links TRBV6-1 to TRBJ2-7, with D maybe TRBD2 (6 bases). The germline V and J ends were trimmed by 8 bases and 2 bases, with 10 bases remaining between them. The CDR3 totals 12 residues. Germline-derived CDR1 and CDR2 are MNHNS and SASEGT. The CDR3 loop is CASGWTTYEQYF. The CDR3 bases are TGTGCCAGCGGGTGGACTACCTACGAGCAGTACTTC.

The chain links TRBV27 to TRBJ1-5; 8 bases line up with TRBD1. The J segment lost 3 bases and the V segment lost 5 bases, leaving 18 bases of the junction unmatched. CDR3 length: 19 amino acids. Germline CDR1 and CDR2: MNHEY and SMNVEV (reference sequence). CDR3 nucleotides: TGTGCCAGCAGTCCGGGACAGGACTTTCTCTCCTTTCCCAATCAGCCCCAGCATTTT. Its translation is CASSPGQDFLSFPNQPQHF.

The J gene is TRBJ1-2, the V gene TRBV11-2; TRBD1 agrees at 7 bases. Trimming at V came to 0 bases and at J to 6 bases, leaving 7 bases not matched to a gene. Germline V gives CDR1 SGHAT, CDR2 FQNNGV. This CDR3 is built from 15 residues. CDR3 loop: CASSLDVRGTDGYTF. The DNA of the CDR3 is TGTGCCAGCAGCTTAGACGTCAGGGGGACGGATGGCTACACCTTC.

V gene TRBV4-1 combines with J gene TRBJ2-7; TRBD2 matches 12 bases. V trimming: 3 bases; J trimming: 4 bases; junction bases outside the gene matches: 10. The CDR3 contains 17 residues. Germline CDR1 is MGHRA and CDR2 is YSYEKL. The CDR3 loop is CASSHPPSGRAKYEQYF. The CDR3 nucleotides read TGCGCCAGCAGCCACCCACCTAGCGGGAGGGCCAAATACGAGCAGTACTTC.

This clone was detected once. The V call is TRBV6-1, the J call TRBJ2-2; 10 nucleotides match TRBD2. The length of the CDR3 is 14 residues. The germline V gene has CDR1 MNHNS and CDR2 SASEGT. The V gene end was trimmed by 8 bases and the J gene end by 8 bases; junction bases not matched to a gene: 8. CDR3 sequence reads: CASRNLAGVGELFF. The CDR3 nucleotides are TGTGCCAGCCGCAATCTAGCGGGAGTGGGGGAGCTGTTTTTT.

The J gene is TRBJ1-1, the V gene TRBV7-3; 9 nucleotides line up with TRBD1. Trimming at V came to 5 bases and at J to 1 base, leaving 5 bases not matched to a gene. CDR1 SGHTA and CDR2 FQGTGA come from the germline V gene. The CDR3 has 15 residues. Here the CDR3 reads CASSAQGARNTEAFF. The CDR3 coding sequence is TGTGCCAGCAGCGCACAGGGGGCTAGGAACACTGAAGCTTTCTTT.

The chain couples TRBV19 to TRBJ1-2, with 8 bases fitting TRBD1. Germline-derived CDR1 and CDR2 are LNHDA and SQIVND (reference sequence). The CDR3 totals 14 residues. V was pared by 7 bases and J by 0 bases, with 4 bases of the junction left unmatched. The CDR3 DNA reads TGTGCCAGTAACGGGGGACAGGCTAACTATGGCTACACCTTC. This gives the protein CASNGGQANYGYTF.

The chain employs TRBV5-1 and TRBJ2-1; D gene ambiguous. Trimming took 4 bases from V and 6 from J, leaving 14 bases between them. The CDR3 sequence is 14 residues long. Germline lookup yields CDR1 SGHRS and CDR2 YFSETQ. The CDR3 sequence is CASSASLGSNEQFF. CDR3 nucleotide sequence: TGCGCCAGCAGCGCGTCCCTAGGAAGCAATGAGCAGTTCTTC. The full variable domain, in which reference TRBV5-1 and TRBJ2-1 provide the parts outside the CDR3, is KAGVTQTPRYLIKTRGQQVTLSCSPISGHRSVSWYQQTPGQGLQFLFEYFSETQRNKGNFPGRFSGRQFSNSRSEMNVSTLELGDSALYLCASSASLGSNEQFFGPGTRLTVL.

The chain employs TRBV5-5 and TRBJ2-1; D possibly corresponds to TRBD2 (7 bases). This CDR3 contains 15 residues. V lost 5 bases to trimming and J lost 8 bases, with 20 bases between them. Germline V gene data show CDR1 as SGHKS and CDR2 as YYEKEE (reference sequence). In nucleotides, the CDR3 is TGTGCCAGCAGACGGTCCGGGGGGCAGCTCCATGAGCAGTTCTTC. As protein: CASRRSGGQLHEQFF.

V gene TRBV2 combines with J gene TRBJ2-1; 12 bases agree with TRBD2. The CDR3 consists of 15 residues. Germline CDR1 is SNHLY and CDR2 is FYNNEI. J lost 4 bases, V lost 6 bases, and 4 bases had no gene match. The CDR3 DNA reads TGTGCCAGCAGCATCGGGACTAGCGGGTACAATGAGCAGTTCTTC. It encodes CASSIGTSGYNEQFF.

The genes are TRBV15 and TRBJ2-5; D is undetermined. V dropped 0 bases and J dropped 5 bases, with 7 bases sitting between them. CDR3 size: 13 residues. The germline V gene encodes CDR1 LNHNV and CDR2 YYDKDF (reference sequence). Here the CDR3 DNA reads TGTGCCACCAGCAGAGATCAAGTGGAGACCCAGTACTTC. Its translation is CATSRDQVETQYF.

This chain uses TRBV6-5 with TRBJ1-1, with D possibly TRBD1 on 6 matching bases. In germline, CDR1 is MNHEY, CDR2 SVGAGI. CDR3 length: 13 residues. V lost 6 bases, J lost 3 bases, and 11 bases lay in between. DNA of the CDR3: TGTGCCAGCAGCAAGGGGGGTCACACTGAAGCTTTCTTT. As protein: CASSKGGHTEAFF.

This chain links TRBV28 with TRBJ1-1, with unresolved D. The CDR3 totals 17 residues. V was cut by 7 bases and J by 3 bases, with 24 bases left in between. Germline V gene sequence: CDR1 MDHEN, CDR2 SYDVKM. CDR3 in amino acids: CASTLGWQAIDYTEAFF. The CDR3 region has the DNA TGTGCCAGCACCCTAGGTTGGCAAGCCATAGACTACACTGAAGCTTTCTTT.

The chain couples TRBV7-7 to TRBJ2-1, with 8 positions matching TRBD2. This CDR3 has 14 amino acids. Germline CDR1 SSHAT, CDR2 FNYEAQ (reference sequence). The CDR3 reads CASFGGGPYNEQFF. The CDR3 region has the DNA TGTGCTAGCTTCGGGGGGGGCCCCTACAATGAGCAGTTCTTC.

The chain links TRBV4-1 to TRBJ1-1, with no clear D. Trimming removed 4 bases from V and 0 bases from J, with 15 bases in between. This CDR3 has 16 amino acids. CDR1 MGHRA and CDR2 YSYEKL come from the germline V gene. The DNA of the CDR3 is TGCGCCAGCAGCCGCAGTGCAGCGAGGTTGAACACTGAAGCTTTCTTT. This sequence encodes CASSRSAARLNTEAFF.

There are a few counts of this clone. The chain has TRBV9 and TRBJ2-5; TRBD2 matches 7 bases. V shed 0 bases and J 4 bases; nucleotides not matched to a gene: 9. The germline V gene encodes CDR1 SGDLS and CDR2 YYNGEE. The CDR3 is made up of 16 amino acids. CDR3 region: CASSVGPSGQGETQYF. CDR3 nucleotide sequence: TGTGCCAGCAGCGTAGGCCCTAGCGGCCAGGGAGAGACCCAGTACTTC.

V and J are TRBV19 and TRBJ1-4; 10 positions match TRBD1. The CDR3 sequence is 18 residues long. Germline loops: CDR1 LNHDA, CDR2 SQIVND (reference sequence). V trimming: 5 bases; J trimming: 3 bases; junction bases outside the gene matches: 12. CDR3 nucleotide sequence: TGTGCCAGTAGTGATTTGGGACAGGGGATGATAGCTAATGAAAAACTGTTTTTT. Its translation is CASSDLGQGMIANEKLFF.

V is TRBV7-9 and J is TRBJ1-1; D is unclear. Per the germline V gene, CDR1 is SEHNR and CDR2 is FQNEAQ (reference sequence). The CDR3 has 15 amino acids. Trimming stripped 3 bases from V and 1 base from J, with 12 bases between. The CDR3 sequence is CASSLDGDPNTEAFF. The CDR3, as DNA: TGTGCCAGCAGCTTGGACGGAGATCCGAACACTGAAGCTTTCTTT.

The rearrangement joins TRBV7-2 to TRBJ1-1; tentative D call: TRBD1 (5 bases). V was shortened by 8 bases and J by 0 bases, with 13 bases between the two germline ends. The CDR3 has 14 residues. CDR1 and CDR2 from the germline V gene are SGHTA and FQGNSA. The CDR3 region is CASLPGGLNTEAFF. CDR3 sequence (DNA): TGTGCCAGCCTCCCCGGGGGTCTGAACACTGAAGCTTTCTTT.

V usage is TRBV5-1 and J usage is TRBJ2-2; maybe TRBD2 (5 bases). The germline V gene has CDR1 SGHRS and CDR2 YFSETQ. Trimming shortened V by 0 bases and J by 7 bases, and 10 bases separated the two germline ends. The CDR3 is 14 amino acids. This chain's CDR3 is CASSLGQRSGELFF. CDR3 sequence (DNA): TGCGCCAGCAGCTTGGGTCAGCGGAGCGGGGAGCTGTTTTTT. Using reference TRBV5-1 and TRBJ2-2 for the parts outside the CDR3, the full variable domain is KAGVTQTPRYLIKTRGQQVTLSCSPISGHRSVSWYQQTPGQGLQFLFEYFSETQRNKGNFPGRFSGRQFSNSRSEMNVSTLELGDSALYLCASSLGQRSGELFFGEGSRLTVL.

The chain recombines TRBV7-6 with TRBJ2-1; 8 bases line up with TRBD2. The CDR3 contains 15 residues. With V trimmed by 4 bases and J by 4 bases, 6 bases remained unmatched. The germline CDR1 and CDR2 sequences are SGHVS and FNYEAQ. Written as DNA, the CDR3 is TGTGCCAGCAGCTCCACTAGCGGCCTTTACAATGAGCAGTTCTTC. It yields the protein CASSSTSGLYNEQFF.

V usage is TRBV10-3 and J usage is TRBJ1-1; D uncertain. Trimming took 3 bases from V and 6 from J, leaving 8 bases between them. There are 12 residues in the CDR3. Per the germline V gene, CDR1 is ENHRY and CDR2 is SYGVKD. The CDR3 spells CAISEIGAEAFF. The CDR3 bases are TGTGCCATCAGTGAAATCGGGGCTGAAGCTTTCTTT.